This T cell receptor beta chain was observed in a study of cytomegalovirus exposure and HLA in healthy donors. This PCR relied on a set of 60 Vbeta primers and 13 Jbeta primers. Original methodology: Later analysis identified tens of millions of unique TCR beta chains, roughly 11 million shared. Repertoires were generated with immunoSEQ multiplex PCR, while TCRdb's copy carries only in-frame clones and drops some. V, J and clone size were drawn from that table, and D and trimming were deduced from the DNA. The sample lists roughly 160,000 clones, approximately 83% occurring once. CDR3 size: 17 residues.

This chain links TRBV7-5 with TRBJ1-6; TRBD1 is taken as the D call from the table, unchecked against the DNA. TRBV7-5 is tagged as a pseudogene. The specimen was PBMCs. This TCR derives from a man between 18 and 35 years old in good health and CMV-seropositive. DNA of the CDR3: TGTGCCAGAAGCTTAGAGGCGACGGGACAGGGTGATTCACCCCTCCACTTT. Residues: CARSLEATGQGDSPLHF.